The 18 T cell receptor beta chains presented below share a single source sample, sequenced in a study of T cells in Graves' hyperthyroidism and ophthalmopathy. RNA transcripts yielded amplified TCR beta CDR3 regions. HTBI primers were the set used in a first-round RT-PCR of the TCR CDR3. From the multiplex PCR reads, TCRdb called clonotypes with MiXCR, one entry per CDR3 protein. The sample lists about 610,000 distinct CDR3 sequences, roughly 15% occurring once. The sequenced material came from blood. The receptors shown here come from a woman in her 40s with Graves' ophthalmopathy.

This clonotype came up many times. The J gene is TRBJ2-7, the V gene TRBV5-1; no clear D gene. V dropped 5 bases and J dropped 5 bases, with 17 bases sitting between them. The CDR3 is made up of 14 amino acids. Germline V lookup: CDR1 SGHRS, CDR2 YFSETQ. CDR3 bases: TGCGCCAGCAGGGGCCTAGATTGGAGTGACGAGCAGTACTTC. It specifies CASRGLDWSDEQYF.

This clonotype was found many times. The junction and the germline gene differ at one end; a read error may be behind it. V and J are TRBV3-1 and TRBJ1-2, with D possibly matching TRBD1 (5 bases). This CDR3 region has 14 residues. CDR1 and CDR2 (germline): LGHDT, YNNKEL (reference sequence). DNA of the CDR3: TGTGCCAGCAGCCAAGAAGGCAGGGACTATGACTACACCTTC. Protein product: CASSQEGRDYDYTF.

The genes are TRBV5-1 and TRBJ2-5; 7 bases agree with TRBD2. V was clipped by 4 bases and J by 2 bases; unmatched bases: 11. In germline, CDR1 is SGHRS, CDR2 YFSETQ. This CDR3 spans 16 amino acids. The CDR3: CASSMRPSGEQETQYF. The CDR3 DNA reads as TGCGCCAGCAGCATGCGGCCTAGCGGCGAGCAAGAGACCCAGTACTTC.

This rearrangement joins TRBV5-1 to TRBJ1-2; 9 bases match TRBD1. This CDR3 region has 14 residues. CDR1 and CDR2 from the germline V gene are SGHRS and YFSETQ. The ends lost 3 bases at V and 5 bases at J; junction bases unmatched: 5. CDR3 region: CASSSGQGVYGYTF. CDR3 DNA: TGCGCCAGCAGCTCGGGACAGGGTGTTTATGGCTACACCTTC.

This clonotype showed up just a few times. The V gene is TRBV10-3, the J gene TRBJ2-2, with D unresolved. The CDR3 runs 12 residues. CDR1 is ENHRY and CDR2 is SYGVKD in the germline V gene. Between the trimmed V and J ends, which lost 7 bases and 2 bases, there was a span of 5 bases. CDR3 residues: CAIKDNTGELFF. In DNA, the CDR3 is TGTGCCATCAAGGACAACACCGGGGAGCTGTTTTTT.

In nucleotides, the CDR3 is TGCAGCGTTGAAGATCTGGGGACAGGGGGCGGCTATGGCTACACCTTC. It yields the protein CSVEDLGTGGGYGYTF. The rearrangement joins TRBV29-1 to TRBJ1-2; TRBD1 agrees at 12 bases. This CDR3 contains 16 residues. V shed 0 bases and J 4 bases; nucleotides not matched to a gene: 6. Germline V gene data show CDR1 as SQVTM and CDR2 as ANQGSEA.

This chain joins TRBV6-4 and TRBJ2-4; D perhaps matches TRBD1 (5 bases). The V and J ends lost 4 bases and 2 bases respectively, with 9 bases between them. CDR1 is MRHNA, CDR2 SNTAGT, per germline. The length of the CDR3 is 14 residues. The CDR3 nucleotides are TGTGCCAGCAGTGTTCAGGGTTCCAAAAACATTCAGTACTTC. Protein: CASSVQGSKNIQYF.

This clonotype was picked up many times. The chain employs TRBV28 and TRBJ1-5; D gene unclear. The length of the CDR3 is 12 residues. Trimming took off 5 bases at V and 10 bases at J, with 12 bases between the two ends. Germline V gives CDR1 MDHEN, CDR2 SYDVKM. The DNA of the CDR3 is TGTGCCAGCAGTCCCCTCCTACTACCCCAGCATTTT. It translates to CASSPLLLPQHF. The full variable domain, its missing parts supplied by reference TRBV28 and TRBJ1-5, is DVKVTQSSRYLVKRTGEKVFLECVQDMDHENMFWYRQDPGLGLRLIYFSYDVKMKEKGDIPEGYSVSREKKERFSLILESASTNQTSMYLCASSPLLLPQHFGDGTRLSIL.

This clonotype has at least ten counts. The V gene is TRBV28, the J gene TRBJ1-2, with a tentative D call TRBD1 (5 bases). CDR3 length equals 13 residues. Trimming removed 4 bases at V and 7 bases at J, with 13 bases between. Germline CDR1 MDHEN, CDR2 SYDVKM. CDR3 nucleotide sequence: TGTGCCAGCAGTTCGAGAGCGGGGGTTGGCTACACCTTC. It yields the protein CASSSRAGVGYTF.

This clonotype showed up many times. The chain couples TRBV3-1 to TRBJ1-1, with D possibly TRBD1 on 5 matching bases. The CDR3 spans 12 residues. Germline CDR1 LGHDT, CDR2 YNNKEL (reference sequence). Trimming left V 3 bases short and J 8 bases short, with 10 bases between. This CDR3 is CASSQYYREAFF. CDR3 coding DNA: TGTGCCAGCAGCCAGTATTACAGGGAAGCTTTCTTT.

About this clonotype: This may be a read error: a much more frequent sequence differs by one nucleotide. This rearrangement joins TRBV6-1 to TRBJ1-3, with TRBD1 matching 7 bases. The CDR3 is 14 residues long. J was trimmed by 2 bases and V by 5 bases; bases with no gene match: 3. Germline lookup yields CDR1 MNHNS and CDR2 SASEGT. CDR3 amino acids: CASSQTGTGNTIYF. The DNA of the CDR3 is TGTGCCAGCAGTCAGACAGGGACTGGAAACACCATATATTTT.

This clonotype was detected ten times or more. V usage is TRBV20-1 and J usage is TRBJ2-1; 10 bases are a match to TRBD2. The germline CDR1 and CDR2 sequences are DFQATT and SNEGSKA (reference sequence). The V and J ends lost 3 bases and 6 bases, in that order; junction bases with no gene match: 5. The CDR3 sequence is 14 residues long. The CDR3 sequence: CSASLSGGLNEQFF. The DNA for the CDR3 is TGCAGTGCTAGTCTTAGCGGGGGGCTCAATGAGCAGTTCTTC.

V usage is TRBV9 and J usage is TRBJ1-4; D perhaps matches TRBD1 (6 bases). Germline V CDR1 and CDR2: SGDLS, YYNGEE. The CDR3 is 15 residues long. V lost 4 bases to trimming and J lost 8 bases, with 18 bases between them. The CDR3 DNA follows: TGTGCCAGCAGCCTAGGGGGGGGGGCGAGGGAAAAACTGTTTTTT. It specifies CASSLGGGAREKLFF.

The table lists this clonotype with many counts. CDR3 sequence: CASSYIPTSGPYNEQFF. CDR3 nucleotide sequence: TGTGCCAGCAGTTACATCCCGACTAGCGGGCCCTACAATGAGCAGTTCTTC. V usage is TRBV6-6 and J usage is TRBJ2-1, with 10 bases that match TRBD2. CDR1 is MNHNY, CDR2 SVGAGI, per germline (reference sequence). Losses at the gene ends were 2 bases for V and 2 bases for J; bases not matched to a gene: 6. This CDR3 has 17 amino acids.

This clonotype was seen many times. The V and J genes are TRBV30 and TRBJ2-7; 11 nucleotides match TRBD1. This CDR3 spans 14 amino acids. Trimming removed 2 bases from V and 6 bases from J; junction bases left unmatched: 6. The germline V gene encodes CDR1 GTSNPN and CDR2 SVGIG (reference sequence). The CDR3 is CAWSPWTGGGEQYF. The CDR3 coding sequence is TGTGCCTGGAGTCCATGGACAGGGGGCGGCGAGCAGTACTTC. Combining the CDR3 with reference TRBV30 and TRBJ2-7 gives the whole variable domain SQTIHQWPATLVQPVGSPLSLECTVEGTSNPNLYWYRQAAGRGLQLLFYSVGIGQISSEVPQNLSASRPQDRQFILSSKKLLLSDSGFYLCAWSPWTGGGEQYFGPGTRLTVT.

This clonotype was counted ten times or more. The chain couples TRBV13 to TRBJ2-7, with TRBD2 identical over 8 bases. Germline V gives CDR1 PRHDT, CDR2 FYEKMQ (reference sequence). V trimming: 5 bases; J trimming: 5 bases; junction bases outside the gene matches: 17. The CDR3 is 17 residues long. The CDR3 nucleotides read TGTGCCAGCAGCCATAAAATGGTAAGCGGGAGAAACCACGAGCAGTACTTC. This encodes CASSHKMVSGRNHEQYF.

CDR3 bases: TGTGCCAGCAGTGAAGGCCGAGTTGTGGCTGAAGCTTTCTTT. Its protein is CASSEGRVVAEAFF. The chain combines TRBV6-1 with TRBJ1-1; unclear D gene. V lost 1 base, J lost 6 bases, and 12 bases lay in between. The CDR3 extends over 14 amino acids. From germline, CDR1 is MNHNS and CDR2 SASEGT.

The CDR3 sequence is CASSIDTNSGNTIYF. As DNA, the CDR3 is TGCGCCAGCAGCATCGACACGAACTCTGGAAACACCATATATTTT. V and J are TRBV5-1 and TRBJ1-3; unclear D gene. The CDR3 is made up of 15 amino acids. CDR1 and CDR2 (germline): SGHRS, YFSETQ. Trimming pared 4 bases from V and 0 bases from J, leaving 11 bases between.